The clone carrying this T cell receptor (beta chain) was detected many times. The antigen remains undetermined. Trimming shortened V by 1 base and J by 1 base, and 3 bases separated the two germline ends. The CDR3 runs to 12 residues. The germline gives CDR1 DFQATT, CDR2 SNEGSKA (reference sequence). Each donor was a healthy Caucasian. The sample is drawn from a study of identical twins. Study-level findings and limits: Possibly, invariant MAIT and iNKT cells partly confounded zero-insertion analyses. Models predicted too little out-of-frame TCR alpha sharing in monozygotic twins.

TCRdb re-called the 5' RACE reads with MiXCR, one entry per CDR3 protein. The table includes 700,000 or so distinct CDR3 sequences, approximately 22% detected once. These data were also reused for a study on T cells expressing NK-cell markers. That source reports: There were a handful of donors in whom these clonotypes also led the CD3+CD56-NKG2C+ fraction.

This chain joins TRBV20-1 and TRBJ2-3; D not resolved. Sample: PBMCs. This receptor was identified in a woman younger than 30 in good health. CDR3 DNA sequence: TGCAGTGCTAGAGGCGGCACAGATACGCAGTATTTT. Residues: CSARGGTDTQYF.